Below are 17 T cell receptor beta chains sequenced from a single sample in a study of blood T cells in healthy people across ages. The use of a sample-barcoded 5' primer and a J-beta primer mix characterized a second PCR of roughly 6 to 11 cycles. Using its own MiXCR run on the 5' RACE reads, TCRdb lists one record per CDR3 protein. The profile covers about 1.4 million distinct CDR3 sequences, with around 55% appearing a single time and roughly 7% taken by the ten largest. The sample was blood. Source of these receptors: a young man in good health.

This chain connects TRBV4-1 to TRBJ2-1; D remains ambiguous. V lost 1 base and J 6 bases, leaving 13 bases between the germline ends. CDR1 is MGHRA and CDR2 is YSYEKL in the germline V gene. The CDR3 runs 15 residues. The CDR3 coding sequence is TGCGCCAGCAGCCAAGTTCGCGGTAGCTCCAATGAGCAGTTCTTC. Its translation: CASSQVRGSSNEQFF.

The chain uses TRBV7-8 and TRBJ2-4, with TRBD2 identical over 7 bases. Per the germline V gene, CDR1 is SGHVS and CDR2 is FQNEAQ. The V and J ends lost 1 base and 1 base, in that order; junction bases with no gene match: 4. CDR3 length equals 16 residues. In nucleotides, the CDR3 is TGTGCCAGCAGCTTAGTGGGGCGGGGGGCCAAAAACATTCAGTACTTC. Encoded protein: CASSLVGRGAKNIQYF. The full variable domain, rest sourced from reference TRBV7-8 and TRBJ2-4, is GAGVSQSPRYKVAKRGQDVALRCDPISGHVSLFWYQQALGQGPEFLTYFQNEAQLDKSGLPSDRFFAERPEGSVSTLKIQRTQQEDSAVYLCASSLVGRGAKNIQYFGAGTRLSVL.

V usage is TRBV10-3 and J usage is TRBJ2-7; TRBD2 aligns across 7 bases. Germline V gene sequence: CDR1 ENHRY, CDR2 SYGVKD. V was clipped by 4 bases and J by 4 bases; unmatched bases: 4. CDR3 length: 13 residues. CDR3 DNA sequence: TGTGCCATCAGTGTTGGACTAGAATACGAGCAGTACTTC. Residues: CAISVGLEYEQYF.

This clonotype came up a few times. This chain joins TRBV7-9 and TRBJ2-5; tentative D call: TRBD1 (6 bases). V dropped 0 bases and J dropped 11 bases, with 13 bases sitting between them. This CDR3 is 13 amino acids long. Germline V gene sequence: CDR1 SEHNR, CDR2 FQNEAQ (reference sequence). The CDR3 here is CASSLAGDNEQYF. CDR3 sequence (DNA): TGTGCCAGCAGCTTAGCAGGGGACAATGAGCAGTACTTC.

This chain joins TRBV12-3 or TRBV12-4 and TRBJ1-2, with unresolved D. Trimming shortened V by 5 bases and J by 4 bases, and 14 bases separated the two germline ends. CDR3 size: 14 residues. CDR3 bases: TGTGCCAGCAGTATAGTCAGGAACGGCTATGGCTACACCTTC. It encodes CASSIVRNGYGYTF.

This clonotype was counted between two and nine times. The chain has TRBV6-2 or TRBV6-3 and TRBJ2-7, with 9 bases fitting TRBD2. The CDR3 extends over 14 amino acids. CDR1 and CDR2 (germline): MNHEY, SVGEGT. Trimming cost V 6 bases and J 3 bases; bases outside gene matches: 6. The DNA for the CDR3 is TGTGCCAGCAGGGGACTAGCTGGTTTCTACGAGCAGTACTTC. Protein product: CASRGLAGFYEQYF.

This clonotype was picked up many times. The rearrangement uses TRBV20-1 and TRBJ1-1; TRBD1 aligns across 7 bases. With V trimmed by 6 bases and J by 0 bases, 7 bases remained unmatched. Germline CDR1 DFQATT, CDR2 SNEGSKA (reference sequence). The CDR3 is 14 amino acids. The CDR3 here is CSAVTGQVNTEAFF. The CDR3 DNA follows: TGCAGTGCGGTTACCGGACAGGTGAACACTGAAGCTTTCTTT.

The rearrangement joins TRBV27 to TRBJ1-4; D ambiguous. The germline V gene has CDR1 MNHEY and CDR2 SMNVEV (reference sequence). The length of the CDR3 is 14 residues. The V and J ends lost 3 bases and 8 bases respectively, with 13 bases between them. The CDR3 region is CASSFGSVIEKLFF. As DNA, the CDR3 is TGTGCCAGCAGTTTCGGGTCGGTCATCGAAAAACTGTTTTTT.

This clonotype has a handful of counts. The J gene is TRBJ1-2, the V gene TRBV20-1; D ambiguous. The CDR3 sequence is 16 residues long. V was shortened by 0 bases and J by 0 bases, with 14 bases between the two germline ends. From germline, CDR1 is DFQATT and CDR2 SNEGSKA (reference sequence). This CDR3 reads CSARDTILPANYGYTF. The CDR3 nucleotides are TGCAGTGCTAGAGATACCATCCTTCCGGCTAACTATGGCTACACCTTC.

The V gene is TRBV20-1, the J gene TRBJ1-2; tentatively, D is TRBD1 (6 bases). Trimming removed 3 bases from V and 4 bases from J, with 18 bases in between. The germline V gene encodes CDR1 DFQATT and CDR2 SNEGSKA (reference sequence). The CDR3 contains 15 residues. CDR3 in amino acids: CSASERGLGGYGYTF. CDR3 sequence (DNA): TGCAGTGCTAGTGAGAGGGGGTTGGGGGGCTATGGCTACACCTTC.

In this sample, this clonotype turned up a few times. The rearrangement links TRBV12-3 or TRBV12-4 to TRBJ1-2, with a possible D match to TRBD1 (5 bases). CDR3 length: 14 residues. With 2 bases removed from V and 4 bases from J, the gap between germline ends came to 11 bases. CDR3 region: CASSLSGLGYGYTF. CDR3 DNA sequence: TGTGCCAGCAGTTTATCGGGGCTGGGCTATGGCTACACCTTC.

This clonotype was seen just once. The chain employs TRBV20-1 and TRBJ2-1, with a tentative D call TRBD1 (5 bases). The V end was cut by 2 bases, the J end by 6 bases, with 14 bases between. Germline CDR1 reads DFQATT; CDR2 reads SNEGSKA (reference sequence). The CDR3 is 14 amino acids. Here the CDR3 DNA reads TGCAGTGCTAGAAGACTCTCAAGGGGCAATGAGCAGTTCTTC. Protein: CSARRLSRGNEQFF.

The chain links TRBV12-3 or TRBV12-4 to TRBJ1-4, with a possible D match to TRBD1 (5 bases). V lost 3 bases and J 14 bases, leaving 13 bases between the germline ends. The CDR3 has 12 amino acids. The CDR3 coding sequence is TGTGCCAGCAGTTTCTCGCAGGGCGGCCTGTTTTTT. Protein product: CASSFSQGGLFF.

V usage is TRBV27 and J usage is TRBJ2-3; maybe TRBD1 (5 bases). V was shortened by 1 base and J by 4 bases, with 12 bases between the two germline ends. The germline V gene encodes CDR1 MNHEY and CDR2 SMNVEV (reference sequence). This CDR3 spans 15 amino acids. CDR3 protein: CASSLLDTGPDTQYF. CDR3 sequence (DNA): TGTGCCAGCAGTTTATTGGACACCGGACCAGATACGCAGTATTTT.

The V call is TRBV6-6, the J call TRBJ2-6; D unresolved. This CDR3 is built from 15 residues. Trimming stripped 7 bases from V and 0 bases from J, with 10 bases between. Germline CDR1 MNHNY, CDR2 SVGAGI (reference sequence). As DNA, the CDR3 is TGTGCCAGCACCCTACGACCCTCTGGGGCCAACGTCCTGACTTTC. It is translated as CASTLRPSGANVLTF.

The rearrangement links TRBV27 to TRBJ2-4, with D unclear. This CDR3 contains 13 residues. The V gene lost 8 bases and the J gene lost 7 bases, with 15 bases spanning the gap. Germline values: CDR1 MNHEY, CDR2 SMNVEV (reference sequence). CDR3 DNA: TGTGCCAGCGCCACTAACCCCCCTAACATTCAGTACTTC. Translated, it gives CASATNPPNIQYF.

The chain recombines TRBV11-1 with TRBJ2-7, with 7 positions matching TRBD2. This CDR3 has 14 amino acids. V trimming: 5 bases; J trimming: 2 bases; junction bases outside the gene matches: 6. Germline V lookup: CDR1 SGHAT, CDR2 FQDESV (reference sequence). This CDR3 is CASSPRLAPYEQYF. CDR3 nucleotide sequence: TGTGCCAGCAGCCCTCGACTAGCTCCCTACGAGCAGTACTTC.